The 7 T cell receptor beta chains below were found in one sample sequenced in a study of shared T cell receptors in the human thymus (dated by TCRdb to 2020 to 2022). The library was prepared using the immunoSEQ multiplex PCR assay. TCRdb obtained this table from immuneACCESS and retained in-frame rearrangements with V and J assigned. These tables miss some clones; where compared with another copy, unresolved V genes account for less than half of the shortfall, and the remainder is unexplained. This sample has hundreds of thousands of clones in its table, and around nine tenths of those were observed once. The biggest ten clones account for around 0.0099% of the sample. In addition, the sample was reused for a study of human thymus T cells.

Sequences were obtained from thymocytes. These TCRs come from a boy under three years old with a congenital heart defect. Donor details come from another sample of the same person, matched by shared clones.

The chain recombines TRBV6-5 with TRBJ2-7; no clear D. This CDR3 comprises 14 residues. Per the germline V gene, CDR1 is MNHEY and CDR2 is SVGAGI. V was clipped by 7 bases and J by 5 bases, with 18 bases between them. The CDR3 here is CASTRGEAKDEQYF. The CDR3, as DNA: TGTGCCAGCACCCGAGGCGAGGCAAAGGACGAGCAGTACTTC.

V gene TRBV5-1 combines with J gene TRBJ2-7; unclear D gene. V was clipped by 4 bases and J by 2 bases, with 10 bases between them. From germline, CDR1 is SGHRS and CDR2 YFSETQ. This CDR3 region has 13 residues. CDR3: CASSDGSPYEQYF. The CDR3, as DNA: TGCGCCAGCAGCGACGGGTCGCCCTACGAGCAGTACTTC. Full variable domain (missing parts from reference TRBV5-1 and TRBJ2-7): KAGVTQTPRYLIKTRGQQVTLSCSPISGHRSVSWYQQTPGQGLQFLFEYFSETQRNKGNFPGRFSGRQFSNSRSEMNVSTLELGDSALYLCASSDGSPYEQYFGPGTRLTVT.

The V call is TRBV10-3, the J call TRBJ2-7, with 10 bases that match TRBD1. V trimming: 0 bases; J trimming: 1 base; junction bases outside the gene matches: 6. Germline assignment: CDR1 ENHRY and CDR2 SYGVKD. CDR3 length equals 17 residues. The CDR3 loop is CAISESREGQGSYEQYF. The CDR3 coding sequence is TGTGCCATCAGTGAGTCGAGGGAGGGACAGGGGTCCTACGAGCAGTACTTC.

CDR3 bases: TGTGCCAGCAGCACGGGACAGGGGTACTACGAGCAGTACTTC. It yields the protein CASSTGQGYYEQYF. The genes are TRBV7-2 and TRBJ2-7, with 10 bases aligning to TRBD1. The CDR3 totals 14 residues. Germline V gene sequence: CDR1 SGHTA, CDR2 FQGNSA. J lost 3 bases, V lost 5 bases, and 4 bases had no gene match.

V usage is TRBV7-2 and J usage is TRBJ2-3; 8 bases align to TRBD2. The CDR3 contains 14 residues. CDR1 is SGHTA, CDR2 FQGNSA, per germline. The V and J ends lost 5 bases and 7 bases, in that order; junction bases with no gene match: 8. In nucleotides, the CDR3 is TGTGCCAGCAGCGGGACTAGTAGTTTGCATACGCAGTATTTT. Translating it yields CASSGTSSLHTQYF.

The chain employs TRBV30 and TRBJ1-4, with TRBD1 as a possible D gene (5 bases). This CDR3 contains 15 residues. V lost 3 bases, J lost 5 bases, and 16 bases lay in between. The V gene's germline CDR1 is GTSNPN and CDR2 SVGIG (reference sequence). Here the CDR3 reads CAWRTPDKKNEKLFF. Here the CDR3 DNA reads TGTGCCTGGAGGACACCGGACAAAAAAAATGAAAAACTGTTTTTT.

The V call is TRBV4-3, the J call TRBJ2-2; a weak D match, TRBD2 (6 bases). V lost 3 bases and J 6 bases, leaving 8 bases between the germline ends. Germline V gene sequence: CDR1 LGHNA, CDR2 YSLEER. This CDR3 comprises 13 residues. CDR3 in amino acids: CASSQRLAGELFF. The CDR3 DNA reads TGCGCCAGCAGCCAGCGACTAGCCGGGGAGCTGTTTTTT.